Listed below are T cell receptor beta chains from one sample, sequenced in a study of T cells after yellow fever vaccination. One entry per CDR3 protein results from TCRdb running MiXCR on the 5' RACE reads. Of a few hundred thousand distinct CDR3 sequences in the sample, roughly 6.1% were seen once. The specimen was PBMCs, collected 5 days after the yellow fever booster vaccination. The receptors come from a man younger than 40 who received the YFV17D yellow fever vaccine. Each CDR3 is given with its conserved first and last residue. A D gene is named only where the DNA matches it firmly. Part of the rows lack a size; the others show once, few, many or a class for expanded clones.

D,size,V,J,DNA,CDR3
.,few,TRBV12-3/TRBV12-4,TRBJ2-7,TGTGCCAGCAGTTTCAGGAGAGAGACCTACGAGCAGTACTTC,CASSFRRETYEQYF
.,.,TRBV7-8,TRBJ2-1,TGTGCCAGCAGCTTAGGGGCCGGGACGAGAAACAATGAGCAGTTCTTC,CASSLGAGTRNNEQFF
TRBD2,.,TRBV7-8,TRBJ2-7,TGTGCCAGCAGCTTACCGAGACTAGCGCCTTCCTACGAGCAGTACTTC,CASSLPRLAPSYEQYF
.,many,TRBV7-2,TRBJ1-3,TGTGCCAGCAGCTTAGATGCAGACTTCTCTGGAAACACCATATATTTT,CASSLDADFSGNTIYF
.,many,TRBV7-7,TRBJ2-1,TGTGCTAGCAGCTTCGGCAGGGGTAGAAACGATGAGCAGTTCTTC,CASSFGRGRNDEQFF
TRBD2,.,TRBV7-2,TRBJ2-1,TGTGCCAGCAGCCAAGCCGGGACTAGCGGTAACAATGAGCAGTTCTTC,CASSQAGTSGNNEQFF
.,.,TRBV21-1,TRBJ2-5,TGTGCCAGCAGCAAAATCGGAGATCCCCAAGAGACCCAGTACTTC,CASSKIGDPQETQYF
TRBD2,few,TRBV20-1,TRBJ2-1,TGCAGTGCCAATAGAGGGACTAGCGCGGACTACAATGAGCAGTTCTTC,CSANRGTSADYNEQFF
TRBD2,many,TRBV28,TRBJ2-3,TGTGCCAGCAGTACAATCACCCCCCTAGCGGGCAGCAGCACAGATACGCAGTATTTT,CASSTITPLAGSSTDTQYF
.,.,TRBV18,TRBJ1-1,TGTGCCAGCTCACCACCGGGGGGGGCCGGGACTGAAGCTTTCTTT,CASSPPGGAGTEAFF